Presented here are 8 T cell receptor beta chains from one specimen sequenced in a study of cytomegalovirus exposure and HLA in healthy donors. The PCR made use of 60 Vbeta and 13 Jbeta primers. Produced via immunoSEQ multiplex PCR; TCRdb's table is partial and in-frame only. The sample holds more than 100,000 clones, about four fifths seen once. The specimen was PBMCs. Receptors originate from a female donor in good health and CMV-seropositive.

The chain is built from TRBV7-3 and TRBJ2-1, with 10 bases fitting TRBD1. The CDR3 runs 16 residues. The germline CDR1 and CDR2 sequences are SGHTA and FQGTGA. V gave up 3 bases and J gave up 2 bases; unmatched junction bases: 4. CDR3: CASSFRQGAPYNEQFF. The CDR3 coding sequence is TGTGCCAGCAGCTTCCGACAGGGGGCACCCTACAATGAGCAGTTCTTC.

This sequence joins TRBV27 and TRBJ2-1, with D maybe TRBD2 (6 bases). Trimming pared 2 bases from V and 8 bases from J, leaving 10 bases between. The CDR3 sequence is 13 residues long. Germline CDR1 MNHEY, CDR2 SMNVEV (reference sequence). CDR3 residues: CASSLKGTDEQFF. DNA for the CDR3: TGTGCCAGCAGTTTAAAGGGGACTGATGAGCAGTTCTTC.

The chain links TRBV10-3 to TRBJ2-5, with 8 bases that match TRBD1. Per germline, CDR1 ENHRY and CDR2 SYGVKD. The CDR3 runs to 13 residues. Trimming cost V 10 bases and J 4 bases; bases outside gene matches: 8. The CDR3 here is CATGQGGAETQYF. In DNA form, the CDR3 reads TGTGCCACCGGACAGGGAGGCGCAGAGACCCAGTACTTC.

This clone came up a few times. The chain recombines TRBV2 with TRBJ2-5; 8 nucleotides align to TRBD1. The CDR3 is 14 residues long. The V and J ends lost 10 bases and 6 bases, in that order; junction bases with no gene match: 13. Germline-derived CDR1 and CDR2 are SNHLY and FYNNEI. The CDR3 DNA follows: TGTGCCACGCTCCCCGACAGGGGTTTGAAGACCCAGTACTTC. As protein: CATLPDRGLKTQYF.

V gene TRBV5-8 combines with J gene TRBJ1-4; 7 bases align to TRBD1. From germline, CDR1 is SGHTS and CDR2 YDEGEE. Trimming removed 5 bases from V and 13 bases from J; junction bases left unmatched: 14. The CDR3 extends over 14 amino acids. The CDR3 bases are TGTGCCAGCAGGCTCCTGACAGGGACAGATCGACTGTTTTTT. The encoded protein is CASRLLTGTDRLFF. Full variable domain (remainder filled in from reference TRBV5-8 and TRBJ1-4): EAGVTQSPTHLIKTRGQQATLRCSPISGHTSVYWYQQALGLGLQFLLWYDEGEERNRGNFPPRFSGRQFPNYSSELNVNALELEDSALYLCASRLLTGTDRLFFGSGTQLSVL.

This rearrangement joins TRBV19 to TRBJ2-5; TRBD2 matches at 10 bases. Losses at the gene ends were 5 bases for V and 5 bases for J; bases not matched to a gene: 2. CDR1 and CDR2 (germline): LNHDA, SQIVND (reference sequence). This CDR3 spans 13 amino acids. CDR3 sequence (DNA): TGTGCCAGTAGTGGGACTAGCGTGGAGACCCAGTACTTC. This sequence encodes CASSGTSVETQYF. The full variable domain, in which reference TRBV19 and TRBJ2-5 provide the parts outside the CDR3, is DGGITQSPKYLFRKEGQNVTLSCEQNLNHDAMYWYRQDPGQGLRLIYYSQIVNDFQKGDIAEGYSVSREKKESFPLTVTSAQKNPTAFYLCASSGTSVETQYFGPGTRLLVL.

There are a few counts of this clone. The chain has TRBV6-5 and TRBJ2-3, with 13 positions matching TRBD2. Germline V CDR1 and CDR2: MNHEY, SVGAGI. V shed 5 bases and J 5 bases; nucleotides not matched to a gene: 4. The length of the CDR3 is 15 residues. CDR3 nucleotides: TGTGCCAGCAGTAGCGGACTAGCGGGGGTAGATACGCAGTATTTT. Its translation: CASSSGLAGVDTQYF.

V and J are TRBV5-1 and TRBJ2-7, with 10 bases matching TRBD2. Germline V gene sequence: CDR1 SGHRS, CDR2 YFSETQ. CDR3 length: 15 amino acids. Trimming at V came to 4 bases and at J to 2 bases, leaving 6 bases not matched to a gene. The DNA of the CDR3 is TGCGCCAGCAGCGACGGGACTAGCGCTACCTACGAGCAGTACTTC. Protein: CASSDGTSATYEQYF.